This T cell receptor beta chain was sequenced in a study of T cell repertoires in cytomegalovirus infection. Background on the study: Recently identified HLA-C-restricted CMV epitopes were used, and well-studied HLA-B-restricted CMV epitopes were used as well. Carrying CMV and the relevant HLA type showed in public TCR beta signatures. Study-wide findings and caveats: Clonotypes of TCR beta that were HLA-C-restricted and CMV-specific dominated the ex vivo response.

The table lists this clonotype with a few counts. Its antigen is undetermined. TCRdb re-analysed the reads in MiXCR, keeping a single row per CDR3 protein. The table has hundreds of thousands of distinct CDR3 sequences, around 32% seen once. This material consisted of cultured PBMCs, taken from culture after CMV antigen stimulation. The TCR was taken from a human donor in good health (CMV status not recorded). Some clones in this sample may be carry-over from other donors' samples.

CDR3 region: CASSSSRIPSTDTQYF. In DNA form, the CDR3 reads TGTGCCAGCAGCTCCAGTAGAATCCCTAGCACAGATACGCAGTATTTT. J is TRBJ2-3 and V is TRBV12-3 or TRBV12-4; D is uncertain. The CDR3 has 16 amino acids. V was shortened by 6 bases and J by 0 bases, with 16 bases between the two germline ends.